The 8 T cell receptor beta chains presented below share a single source sample, sequenced in a study of control samples from healthy donors and cancer patients. Produced via immunoSEQ multiplex PCR; TCRdb's table is partial and in-frame only. The sample has roughly 200,000 clones; roughly 94% are singletons. Sequencing was performed on blood. The receptors originated from a man in his fifties in good health.

The chain employs TRBV6-5 and TRBJ1-3, with D hard to call. The CDR3 has 13 amino acids. Looked up from germline, CDR1 is MNHEY and CDR2 is SVGAGI. The V and J ends lost 6 bases and 8 bases respectively, with 14 bases between them. The CDR3 is CASRVPGLDTIYF. CDR3 DNA: TGTGCCAGCAGGGTGCCGGGATTGGACACCATATATTTT.

This rearrangement joins TRBV6-5 to TRBJ2-2; possibly TRBD2 for D (6 bases). With 6 bases removed from V and 4 bases from J, the gap between germline ends came to 12 bases. The CDR3 is made up of 14 amino acids. Germline-derived CDR1 and CDR2 are MNHEY and SVGAGI. CDR3 residues: CASRPPGGTGELFF. CDR3 sequence (DNA): TGTGCCAGCAGGCCTCCCGGGGGCACCGGGGAGCTGTTTTTT.

The table lists this clone with a count of one. The V and J genes are TRBV27 and TRBJ1-2; the D gene is possibly TRBD1 (5 bases). The germline V gene encodes CDR1 MNHEY and CDR2 SMNVEV (reference sequence). The V and J ends lost 0 bases and 4 bases respectively, with 6 bases between them. The CDR3 is 13 residues long. CDR3 in amino acids: CASSLSGAYGYTF. In DNA, the CDR3 is TGTGCCAGCAGTTTATCAGGGGCCTATGGCTACACCTTC.

The chain recombines TRBV7-2 with TRBJ2-5; D not certain. Germline V lookup: CDR1 SGHTA, CDR2 FQGNSA. The CDR3 runs to 13 residues. Trimming took off 1 base at V and 5 bases at J, with 8 bases between the two ends. The DNA for the CDR3 is TGTGCCAGCAGCTTAGGGGTAGGGGAGACCCAGTACTTC. This codes for CASSLGVGETQYF. Filled out from reference TRBV7-2 and TRBJ2-5, the complete variable domain reads GAGVSQSPSNKVTEKGKDVELRCDPISGHTALYWYRQSLGQGLEFLIYFQGNSAPDKSGLPSDRFSAERTGGSVSTLTIQRTQQEDSAVYLCASSLGVGETQYFGPGTRLLVL.

This clone was seen a few times. The chain carries TRBV7-2 and TRBJ2-2; a possible D gene is TRBD2 (5 bases). Germline V lookup: CDR1 SGHTA, CDR2 FQGNSA. This CDR3 is 15 amino acids long. The V gene lost 1 base and the J gene lost 1 base, with 7 bases spanning the gap. The CDR3 sequence is CASSLGRGNTGELFF. The CDR3 nucleotides read TGTGCCAGCAGCTTAGGTCGGGGGAACACCGGGGAGCTGTTTTTT.

The chain joins TRBV5-1 to TRBJ2-5, with TRBD2 matching over 7 bases. The V gene end was trimmed by 4 bases and the J gene end by 2 bases; junction bases not matched to a gene: 8. Germline V gives CDR1 SGHRS, CDR2 YFSETQ. This CDR3 is 15 amino acids long. CDR3 protein: CASSKPLGGQETQYF. DNA for the CDR3: TGCGCCAGCAGCAAACCGTTGGGGGGGCAAGAGACCCAGTACTTC.

V and J are TRBV6-2 or TRBV6-3 and TRBJ1-2; TRBD1 matches 8 bases. Losses at the gene ends were 4 bases for V and 6 bases for J; bases not matched to a gene: 7. The CDR3 length is 14 residues. Germline V gene data show CDR1 as MNHEY and CDR2 as SVGEGT. The CDR3: CASSWTGTSDGYTF. The CDR3 coding sequence is TGTGCCAGCAGTTGGACAGGGACTTCCGATGGCTACACCTTC.

The genes are TRBV6-5 and TRBJ1-4; D is undetermined. The germline V gene has CDR1 MNHEY and CDR2 SVGAGI. Trimming took 6 bases from V and 6 from J, leaving 14 bases between them. The CDR3 is 14 amino acids. The CDR3 here is CASSPKGGDEKLFF. DNA for the CDR3: TGTGCCAGCAGCCCGAAGGGAGGAGATGAAAAACTGTTTTTT.